This T cell receptor beta chain was observed in a study of tumor-infiltrating lymphocytes in primary liver carcinoma. This clonotype was seen a few times. CDR3 length: 16 amino acids. CDR1 and CDR2 from the germline V gene are SEHNR and FQNEAQ (reference sequence). Total RNA (approximately 0.5 ug) served as template for TCR beta cDNA synthesis primed by a constant-region primer. Three nested multiplex PCR rounds of slightly modified ARM-PCR generated TCR beta libraries. With TRBV1-TRBV30 forward primers and a C-beta reverse primer, the first two PCR rounds were run for 10 to 11 cycles each. MiXCR was run by TCRdb on the multiplex PCR reads, yielding one entry per CDR3 protein. The sample has 65,000 to 80,000 distinct CDR3 sequences, 60% to 75% seen once; the top ten hold roughly 26%. DNA and RNA were both co-extracted from approximately 22-30 mg of bulk tissue that had not been sorted.

The chain recombines TRBV7-9 with TRBJ1-4; 8 positions match TRBD1. This receptor was taken from a man aged 40-55 years with primary liver carcinoma and hepatitis B virus infection. Sequencing used liver tumor tissue from sampling region 4. Stated subset: tumor region T4, right-lateral pole. As DNA, the CDR3 is TGTGTCAGTAGCTTCGACTTGGACAGGGTCGGTGAGAAACTGTTTTTT. Translating it yields CVSSFDLDRVGEKLFF. The full variable domain, in which reference TRBV7-9 and TRBJ1-4 provide the parts outside the CDR3, is DTGVSQNPRHKITKRGQNVTFRCDPISEHNRLYWYRQTLGQGPEFLTYFQNEAQLEKSRLLSDRFSAERPKGSFSTLEIQRTEQGDSAMYLCVSSFDLDRVGEKLFFGSGTQLSVL.